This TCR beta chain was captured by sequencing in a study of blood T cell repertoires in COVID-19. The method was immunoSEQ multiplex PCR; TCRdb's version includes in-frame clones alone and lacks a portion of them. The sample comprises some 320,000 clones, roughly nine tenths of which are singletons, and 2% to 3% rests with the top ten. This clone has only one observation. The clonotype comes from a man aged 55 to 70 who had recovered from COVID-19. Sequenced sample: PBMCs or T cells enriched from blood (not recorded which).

In DNA form, the CDR3 reads TGTGCCAGCAGCCCAGAAGGCAGGGTAGAGCGCGAGACCCAGTACTTC. This gives the protein CASSPEGRVERETQYF. This chain links TRBV11-2 with TRBJ2-5; D possibly corresponds to TRBD1 (5 bases). V lost 5 bases, J lost 5 bases, and 21 bases lay in between. The CDR3 is 16 amino acids. Germline CDR1 is SGHAT and CDR2 is FQNNGV.